This T cell receptor beta chain was obtained from a study of shared clonotypes between healthy human individuals. The assay was immunoSEQ multiplex PCR, and TCRdb's table has in-frame clones only and misses some. The sample carries 1.6 million or so clones, 95% to 97% recorded once. For this clone: The antigen remains undetermined.

Overall study results and limits: Few donors restricted represented genetic and exposure-history diversity. Naive subsets generally exceeded memory subsets in estimated richness. About 5% of naive CD4 clonotypes were common to several donors.

V was pared by 3 bases and J by 0 bases, with 7 bases of the junction left unmatched. Germline CDR1 is SGHRS and CDR2 is YFSETQ. The CDR3 length is 18 residues. Sample: naive CD4+ T cells sorted from blood. Subset of the sample: CD45RA+ positively selected. This sequence was found in a young man in good health. The chain couples TRBV5-1 to TRBJ2-1; TRBD2 matches at 12 bases. The CDR3 here is CASSSGGLAGTSYNEQFF. For the CDR3, the DNA is TGCGCCAGCAGCTCGGGGGGACTAGCGGGTACCTCCTACAATGAGCAGTTCTTC. The full variable domain, its missing parts supplied by reference TRBV5-1 and TRBJ2-1, is KAGVTQTPRYLIKTRGQQVTLSCSPISGHRSVSWYQQTPGQGLQFLFEYFSETQRNKGNFPGRFSGRQFSNSRSEMNVSTLELGDSALYLCASSSGGLAGTSYNEQFFGPGTRLTVL.